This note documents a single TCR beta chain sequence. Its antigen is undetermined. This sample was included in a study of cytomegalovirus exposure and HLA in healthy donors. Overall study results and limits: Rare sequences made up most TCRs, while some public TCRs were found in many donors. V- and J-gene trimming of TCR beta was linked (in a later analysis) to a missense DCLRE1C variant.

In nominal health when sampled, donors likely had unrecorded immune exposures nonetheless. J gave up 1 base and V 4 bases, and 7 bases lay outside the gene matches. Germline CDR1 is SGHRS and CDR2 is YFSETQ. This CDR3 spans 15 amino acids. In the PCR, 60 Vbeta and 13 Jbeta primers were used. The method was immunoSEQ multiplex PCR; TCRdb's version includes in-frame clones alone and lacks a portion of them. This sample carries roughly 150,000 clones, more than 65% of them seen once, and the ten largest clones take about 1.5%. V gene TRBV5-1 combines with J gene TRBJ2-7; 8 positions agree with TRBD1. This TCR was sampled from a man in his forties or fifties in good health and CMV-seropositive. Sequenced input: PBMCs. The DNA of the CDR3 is TGCGCCAGCAGCCCCCGACAGGGGACTTCCTACGAGCAGTACTTC. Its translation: CASSPRQGTSYEQYF.